A single TCR beta chain is shown here with its context. Template switching added a universal primer site, and cDNA bore unique molecular identifiers. From the 5' RACE reads, TCRdb called clonotypes with MiXCR, one entry per CDR3 protein. The repertoire holds 450,000 to 500,000 distinct CDR3 sequences, roughly an eighth seen once, with approximately 0.98% in the top ten. The data were obtained in a study of identical twins. Healthy Caucasians alone served as donors. Germline V gene lookup returns CDR1 KGHSH and CDR2 LQKENI. This CDR3 comprises 13 residues. The V segment lost 5 bases and the J segment 4 bases; nucleotides outside the gene matches: 4. A further study also used this sample, focusing on yellow fever vaccine responses in identical twins.

The sample taken for sequencing was CD4+ T cells sorted from blood. This chain links TRBV18 with TRBJ1-1, with 7 bases identical to TRBD1. This TCR derives from a young woman in good health. The CDR3 nucleotides are TGTGCCAGCTCAGCGTACAGGGGCACTGAAGCTTTCTTT. Translated, it gives CASSAYRGTEAFF.